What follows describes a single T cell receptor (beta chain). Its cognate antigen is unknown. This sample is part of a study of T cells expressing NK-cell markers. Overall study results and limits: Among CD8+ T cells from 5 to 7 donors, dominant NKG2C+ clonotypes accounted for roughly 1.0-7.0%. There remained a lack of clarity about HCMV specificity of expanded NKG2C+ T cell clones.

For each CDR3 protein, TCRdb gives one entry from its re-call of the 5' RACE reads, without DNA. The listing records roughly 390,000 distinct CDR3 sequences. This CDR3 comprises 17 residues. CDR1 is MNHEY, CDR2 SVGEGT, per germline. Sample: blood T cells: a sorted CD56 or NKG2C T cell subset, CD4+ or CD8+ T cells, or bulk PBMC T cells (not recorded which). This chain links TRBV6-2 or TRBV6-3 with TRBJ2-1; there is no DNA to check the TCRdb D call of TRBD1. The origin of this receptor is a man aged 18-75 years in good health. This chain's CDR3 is CASSYSGAGTGYNEQFF.